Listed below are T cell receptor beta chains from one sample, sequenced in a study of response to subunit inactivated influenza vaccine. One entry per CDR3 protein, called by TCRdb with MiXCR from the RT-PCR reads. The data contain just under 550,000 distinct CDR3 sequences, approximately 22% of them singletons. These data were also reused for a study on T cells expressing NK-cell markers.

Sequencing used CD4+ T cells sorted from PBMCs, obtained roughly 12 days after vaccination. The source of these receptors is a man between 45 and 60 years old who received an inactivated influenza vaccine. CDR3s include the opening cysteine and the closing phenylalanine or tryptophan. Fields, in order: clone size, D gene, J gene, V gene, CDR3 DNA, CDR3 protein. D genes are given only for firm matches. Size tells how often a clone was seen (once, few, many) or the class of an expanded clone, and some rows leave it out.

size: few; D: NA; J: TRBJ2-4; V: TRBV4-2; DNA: TGTGCCAGCAGCCAAGGCTTTATTGCGGGTGCCATTCAGTACTTC; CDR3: CASSQGFIAGAIQYF
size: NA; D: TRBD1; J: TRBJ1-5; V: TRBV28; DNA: TGTGCCAGCAGACAGGACAGGGTACGAACTCAGCCCCAGCATTTT; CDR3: CASRQDRVRTQPQHF
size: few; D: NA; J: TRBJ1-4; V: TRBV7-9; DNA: TGTGCCAGCAGCCGCGGCCAGGCTAATGAAAAACTGTTTTTT; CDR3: CASSRGQANEKLFF
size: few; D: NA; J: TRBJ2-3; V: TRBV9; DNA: TGTGCCAGCAGCGCCGTGGGTAGCGCAGATACGCAGTATTTT; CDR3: CASSAVGSADTQYF
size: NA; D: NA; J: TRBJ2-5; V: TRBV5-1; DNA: TGCGCCAGCAGCGACTACCAAGAGACCCAGTACTTC; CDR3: CASSDYQETQYF
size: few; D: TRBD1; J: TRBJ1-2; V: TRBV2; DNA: TGTGCCAGCAGTGAGCAGGGGGACTATGGCTACACCTTC; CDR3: CASSEQGDYGYTF
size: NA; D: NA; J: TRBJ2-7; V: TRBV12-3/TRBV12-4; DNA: TGTGCCAGCAGTTTATCTTCAGGGATCTCCTACGAGCAGTACTTC; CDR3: CASSLSSGISYEQYF
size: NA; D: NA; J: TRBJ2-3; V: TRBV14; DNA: TGTGCCAGCAGCCTTCGACTGCCATCGGATACGCAGTATTTT; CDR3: CASSLRLPSDTQYF
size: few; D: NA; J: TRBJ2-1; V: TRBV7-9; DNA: TGTGCCAGCAGCATCTCCACGGGAGCCTACAATGAGCAGTTCTTC; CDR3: CASSISTGAYNEQFF
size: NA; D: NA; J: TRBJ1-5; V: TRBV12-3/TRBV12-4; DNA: TGTGCCAGCAGTTTAGGACTCACAGGGTTAGATCAGCCCCAGCATTTT; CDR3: CASSLGLTGLDQPQHF
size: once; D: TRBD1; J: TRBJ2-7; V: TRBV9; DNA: TGTGCCAGCAGCGTAGGACAGGGGGCCTACGAGCAGTACTTC; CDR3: CASSVGQGAYEQYF
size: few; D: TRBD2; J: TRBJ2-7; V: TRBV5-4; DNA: TGTGCCAGCAGCCGGAGGGCTAGCGGGATCTCCTACGAGCAGTACTTC; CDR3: CASSRRASGISYEQYF
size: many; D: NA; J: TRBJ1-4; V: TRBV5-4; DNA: TGTGCCAGCAGCCTGCCCGCGGGTGGGGGAAAACTGTTTTTT; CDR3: CASSLPAGGGKLFF
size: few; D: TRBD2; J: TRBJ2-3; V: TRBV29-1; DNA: TGCAGCGTTGGGGGTAGCGGGAGAGCTAGCACAGATACGCAGTATTTT; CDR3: CSVGGSGRASTDTQYF
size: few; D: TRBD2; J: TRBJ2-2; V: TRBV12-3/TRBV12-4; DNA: TGTGCCAGCAGTTTAGGCCTAGCGGGCCACACCGGGGAGCTGTTTTTT; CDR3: CASSLGLAGHTGELFF
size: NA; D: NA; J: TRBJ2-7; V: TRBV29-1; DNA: TGCAGCGTTGAAGAAGCAGCCAGGGGGGGCGAGCAGTACTTC; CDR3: CSVEEAARGGEQYF
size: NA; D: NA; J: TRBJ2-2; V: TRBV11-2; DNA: TGTGCCAGCAGCCGACCGTCCGGGACAAAATCCACCGGGGAGCTGTTTTTT; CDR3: CASSRPSGTKSTGELFF
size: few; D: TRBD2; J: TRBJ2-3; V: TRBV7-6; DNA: TGTGCCAGCAGCCTTCGGACTAGCGGGAGTGATACGCAGTATTTT; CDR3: CASSLRTSGSDTQYF
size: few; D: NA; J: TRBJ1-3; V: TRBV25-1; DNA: TGTGCCAGCAGTGATATCCAGAAACAGTCTGGAAACACCATATATTTT; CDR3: CASSDIQKQSGNTIYF
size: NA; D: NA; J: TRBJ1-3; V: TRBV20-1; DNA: TGCAGTGCTAGAGAAATACAGGCTGGAAACACCATATATTTT; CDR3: CSAREIQAGNTIYF
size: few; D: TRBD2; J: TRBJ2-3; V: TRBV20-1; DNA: TGCAGTGCTAGCGGGGGGGGATCCACATCCGATACGCAGTATTTT; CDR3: CSASGGGSTSDTQYF
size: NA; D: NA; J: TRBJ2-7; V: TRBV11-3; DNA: TGTGCCAGCAGCTTAATGGGGGTGAGCGAGCAGTACTTC; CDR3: CASSLMGVSEQYF
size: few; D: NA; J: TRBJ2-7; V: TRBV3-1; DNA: TGTGCCAGCAGCCAAGACCGGCTTATGGGGTCCGGTGAGCAGTACTTC; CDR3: CASSQDRLMGSGEQYF
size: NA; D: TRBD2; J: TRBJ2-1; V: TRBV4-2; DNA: TGTGCCAGCAGCCAAGAGCGGGAGTTTAACAATGAGCAGTTCTTC; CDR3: CASSQEREFNNEQFF
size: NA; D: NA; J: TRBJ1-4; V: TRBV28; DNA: TGTGCCAGCACTCCGCGCCAGGGAACGGGGGAGGAAAAACTGTTTTTT; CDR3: CASTPRQGTGEEKLFF
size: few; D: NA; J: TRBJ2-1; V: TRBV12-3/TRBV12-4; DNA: TGTGCCAGCAGTTTGACTATCGAGCAGTTCTTC; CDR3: CASSLTIEQFF